This T cell receptor (beta chain) was sequenced in a study of shared clonotypes between healthy human individuals (dated by TCRdb to 2018 to 2021). The study in broad terms: The cohort included a few men and a couple of women between 18 and 49 years of age. To increase sequencing depth and limit assay-specific biases, different laboratories used diverse techniques to prepare libraries and sequence TCR repertoires. Leukapheresis yielded between about 0.8 and 8.9 billion PBMCs per donor. Blood TCR repertoires of about five healthy adults were deeply sequenced to estimate repertoire size and the extent of clonotype sharing between individuals. What the research found in general, with its limitations: Based on pairwise subsampling, the degree of clonotype sharing among donors was expected to be affected by sequencing depth. Sampling was limited to blood, and TCR repertoires in tissue likely differ from TCR repertoires in blood. Because the study included a small number of donors, the genetic and exposure-history diversity represented was limited.

Using the deep immunoSEQ assay, multiplex PCR amplified TCR CDR3 regions from genomic DNA. For each cell subset, the extracted genomic DNA was distributed evenly across all wells of several immunoSEQ 96-well plates, and each plate served as one replicate. For unsorted PBMC, approximately 290 ng genomic DNA, equal to tens of thousands of T cell genomes, was loaded into each replicate PCR. Ten immunoSEQ deep assay plates were used to sequence unsorted PBMC genomic DNA. Purified libraries were quantified with a Qubit 3.0 fluorometer, sized on a Bioanalyzer 2100, and re-quantified with the KAPA Library Quantification kit. A separate single-read 150-cycle Illumina NextSeq 550 flow cell was used to sequence each immunoSEQ 96-well plate. In the original analysis: Because only junctional sequences without quality scores were contained in the immunoSEQ output, filtering matching that applied to full-length reads could not be performed. Sequences were annotated with PyIR, a Python wrapper for IgBLAST v1.9, using IMGT germline references to assign V/J genes and CDR3. Reads were filtered out if the reads had weak V/J assignments (E-value above 1e-6), no CDR3, stop codons, out-of-frame junctions, or ambiguous translated residues. V3J clonotypes were defined by identical inferred V gene, J gene, and CDR3 amino acid sequence. The percentage overlap between two repertoires was calculated by dividing the number of shared unique clonotypes by the size of the smaller repertoire. RTK rarefaction, the Chao1 estimator, and Recon v2.1 estimates of unobserved clonotypes were used to assess repertoire richness. In its TCRdb copy, this immuneACCESS table keeps in-frame sequences only and misses some clones. Where compared with another copy, unresolved V genes explain less than half of these, and the others have no known cause. That table supplies the V and J calls and clone size; D and trimming were determined from the DNA. This sample gives about 510,000 clones in total; almost 80% of them show up just once. The ten top clones hold under 15% of the sample.

Donors were healthy HIV-negative adults with no recently reported acute infections or vaccinations. All donors were Caucasian adults living in Nashville, Tennessee, USA. For unsorted samples, 90 million to 95 million PBMCs were counted, and genomic DNA was extracted using the QIAamp DNA Blood Mini kit. Blood was obtained by leukapheresis, after which PBMCs were separated by Ficoll-Histopaque density gradient centrifugation and cryopreserved in liquid nitrogen vapor phase. There are 14 amino acids in the CDR3, from cysteine to phenylalanine inclusive. The entry retains the CDR3 DNA only, 42 bases that are in frame from base 1. Via the germline V gene, CDR1 is MNHNS and CDR2 SASEGT. After removal of 4 bases from V and 5 bases from J, the junction retains 7 bases not matched to a gene. Points on this clone: Its cognate antigen has yet to be identified. One base away there is no much larger clone; base qualities are not given.

The TCR comes from a woman aged 40-49 years in good health. Some clones in this sample may be carry-over from other donors' samples. The sequence links TRBV6-1 to TRBJ2-5, with 7 junctional bases fitting TRBD1. Sequences were obtained from PBMCs. Here is the DNA: TGTGCCAGCAGTGTAGACAGGGTCGGGGAGACCCAGTACTTC. Its protein is CASSVDRVGETQYF.